This T cell receptor beta chain comes out of a study of T cell clonality in common variable immunodeficiency (dated by TCRdb to about 2015). CVID was diagnosed by standard criteria: serum IgG, IgA and/or IgM reduced below normal range, plus specific antibody deficiency. There were around 44 subjects in the CVID group (29 male and 15 or so female), ranging in age from about 9 to 65 years, with a mean age of around 39. Both CVID patients and healthy controls were predominantly of Caucasian heritage. At the time of study participation, every CVID subject had been on replacement immunoglobulin therapy for at least one year. No CVID subject was ill or taking immunomodulatory or immunosuppressive medication when blood was collected. Heparinized peripheral whole blood samples of roughly 5 to 8.5 ml were obtained from each donor. Genomic DNA from adults with common variable immune deficiency (CVID) and from healthy adult controls was used for sequencing of TCRbeta CDR3 repertoires. To isolate peripheral blood mononuclear cells, diluted blood was subjected to density centrifugation over Hypaque 1077 or Ficoll-Paque. Genomic DNA was obtained from unsorted mononuclear cells using either Qiagen column purification or a centrifugation-based method.

This clone was observed many times. Its antigen target is currently unknown. The CDR3 end is not reached by the read, which stops 3 residues before it; the germline J gene fills it in. Beyond this particular receptor, the publication reports: Healthy controls shared more TCRbeta clones with each other than CVID subjects shared among themselves (p < 0.0001). Correlations of repertoire features with clinical complications were constrained by heterogeneity among patients within the CVID cohort. The authors noted that sequencing repertoires of T cell subpopulations would be needed to clarify what caused the increased clonality in CVID. Even though DNA input was equal, the average per sample came to 82,000 or so unique sequences for controls compared with approximately 29,000 for CVID samples. CVID TCRbeta sequences were reported to have fewer deletions and N-nucleotide insertions and to lack highly modified clones with 13 or more V deletions. TCRbeta clonality was higher in CVID subjects than in healthy controls (t-test p = 0.018), and the increase was most characteristic of about a third of subjects.

The CDR1 and CDR2 encoded by the germline V gene are SGHTA and FQGTGA. Counted from cysteine to phenylalanine, this CDR3 has 14 amino acids. The 33 bases shown cover part of the CDR3, and their frame starts at base 1. V ends up 5 bases short and J 5 bases short, with an unmatched junction base count of 8. CVID samples and control samples contributed equivalent amounts of genomic DNA as sequencing input. For every sample, a 60 bp segment covering the rearranged TCRbeta CDR3 region was amplified and then sequenced. TCRbeta amplification used the immunoSEQ assay, a bias-corrected multiplex PCR with high-throughput sequencing. The source study handled its data this way. Each unique nucleotide sequence was treated as a clone and annotated with V, D and J genes, copy number and frequency. Sequences were labeled productive if in frame, and non-productive if out of frame or containing stop codons. As previously described, Shannon's entropy was used to calculate clonality. The predicted amino acid sequences of productive clones were used to derive mean CDR3 Kyte-Doolittle hydropathy. Using the R hclust function, scaled V gene usage was clustered hierarchically with Manhattan distance and complete linkage. Clone sharing by CDR3 amino acid sequence was assessed by resampling 12 repertoires per group over 100 rounds. Repertoires were searched for fewer than 85 published EBV-specific and about 250 published CMV-specific TCRbeta sequences. After two CVID samples that produced fewer than 10,000 sequences were dropped from the analysis, 35 to 50 CVID repertoires remained. This is the immuneACCESS table as TCRdb keeps it, with only in-frame sequences that have V and J called. A part of the clones is gone; compared with another copy, unresolved V genes explain less than half, and the rest is unexplained. That table gives V, J and clone size, and the DNA gave D and trimming. The table shows about 35,000 clones here, with no singletons. The ten largest account for 5.5% to 7% of the sample.

The specimen was peripheral blood mononuclear cells. The TCR was taken from a human donor with common variable immunodeficiency. The chain is assembled from TRBV7-3 and TRBJ2-7, with 8 bases aligning to TRBD2. CDR3 DNA, as far as it was read: TGTGCCAGCAGCCCCGGGGGGGCCGCGGACGAG. Its coded protein is CASSPGGAADE. The whole CDR3 is CASSPGGAADEQYF.